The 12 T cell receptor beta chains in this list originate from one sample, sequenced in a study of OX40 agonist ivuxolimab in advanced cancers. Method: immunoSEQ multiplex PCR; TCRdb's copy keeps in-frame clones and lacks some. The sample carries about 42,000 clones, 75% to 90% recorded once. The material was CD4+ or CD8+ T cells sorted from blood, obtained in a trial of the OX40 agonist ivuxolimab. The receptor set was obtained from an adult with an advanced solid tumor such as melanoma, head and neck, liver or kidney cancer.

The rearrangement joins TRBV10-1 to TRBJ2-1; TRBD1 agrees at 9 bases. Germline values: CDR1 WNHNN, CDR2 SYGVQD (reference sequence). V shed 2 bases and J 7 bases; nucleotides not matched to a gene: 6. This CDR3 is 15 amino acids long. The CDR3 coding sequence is TGCGCCAGCAGTGAGATACAGGGGGCGAATAATGAGCAGTTCTTC. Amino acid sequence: CASSEIQGANNEQFF.

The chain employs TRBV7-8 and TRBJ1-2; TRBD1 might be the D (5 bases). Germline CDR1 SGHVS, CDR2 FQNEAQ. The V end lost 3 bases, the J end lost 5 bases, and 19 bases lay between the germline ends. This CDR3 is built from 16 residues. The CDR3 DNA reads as TGTGCCAGCAGCTTCTCGGGACCGCGAACTTATTATGGCTACACCTTC. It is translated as CASSFSGPRTYYGYTF.

The CDR3 nucleotides read TGTGCCAGCAGCTTGAGGGGGGAAAGTCAAGAGACCCAGTACTTC. Amino acids: CASSLRGESQETQYF. The chain employs TRBV7-3 and TRBJ2-5, with D tentatively TRBD1 or TRBD2 (6 bases each). Between the trimmed V and J ends, which lost 3 bases and 2 bases, there was a span of 13 bases. Germline CDR1 SGHTA, CDR2 FQGTGA. The CDR3 contains 15 residues.

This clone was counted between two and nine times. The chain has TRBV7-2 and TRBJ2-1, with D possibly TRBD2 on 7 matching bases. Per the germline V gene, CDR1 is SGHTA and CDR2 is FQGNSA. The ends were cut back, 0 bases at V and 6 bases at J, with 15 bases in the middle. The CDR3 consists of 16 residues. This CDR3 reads CASSLAAGLGGNEQFF. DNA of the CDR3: TGTGCCAGCAGCTTAGCGGCAGGACTAGGGGGCAATGAGCAGTTCTTC.

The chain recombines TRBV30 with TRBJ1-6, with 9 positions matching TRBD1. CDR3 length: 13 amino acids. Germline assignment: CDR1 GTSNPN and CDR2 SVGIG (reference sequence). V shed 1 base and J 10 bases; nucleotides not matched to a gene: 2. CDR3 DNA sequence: TGTGCCTGGAGTGGGACAGGGGCATCACCCCTCCACTTT. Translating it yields CAWSGTGASPLHF.

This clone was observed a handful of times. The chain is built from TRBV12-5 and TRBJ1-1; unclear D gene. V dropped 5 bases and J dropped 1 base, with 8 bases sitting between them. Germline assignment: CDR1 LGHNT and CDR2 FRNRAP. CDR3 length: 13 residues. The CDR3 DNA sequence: TGTGCTAGTGGTCAATCGTCGAACACTGAAGCTTTCTTT. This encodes CASGQSSNTEAFF.

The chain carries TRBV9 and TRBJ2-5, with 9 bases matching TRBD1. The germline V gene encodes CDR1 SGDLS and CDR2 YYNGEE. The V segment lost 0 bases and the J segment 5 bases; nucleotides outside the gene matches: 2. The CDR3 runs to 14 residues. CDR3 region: CASSVGQGGETQYF. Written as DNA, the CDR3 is TGTGCCAGCAGCGTAGGACAGGGGGGGGAGACCCAGTACTTC.

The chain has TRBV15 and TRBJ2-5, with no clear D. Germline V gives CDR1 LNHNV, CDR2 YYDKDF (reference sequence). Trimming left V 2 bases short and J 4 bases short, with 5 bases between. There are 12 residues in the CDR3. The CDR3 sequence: CATSRNPETQYF. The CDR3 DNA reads TGTGCCACCAGCAGAAATCCAGAGACCCAGTACTTC.

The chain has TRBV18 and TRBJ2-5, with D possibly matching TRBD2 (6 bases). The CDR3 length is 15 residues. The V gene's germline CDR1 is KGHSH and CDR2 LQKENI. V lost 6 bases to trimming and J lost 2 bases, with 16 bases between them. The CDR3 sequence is CASSPAASVQETQYF. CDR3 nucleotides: TGTGCCAGCTCTCCAGCGGCTAGCGTTCAAGAGACCCAGTACTTC.

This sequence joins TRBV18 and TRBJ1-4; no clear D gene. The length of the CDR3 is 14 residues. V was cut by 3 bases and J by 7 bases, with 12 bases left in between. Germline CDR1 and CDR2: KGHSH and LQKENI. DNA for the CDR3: TGTGCCAGCTCACCCCGGCAGGACCCTGAAAAACTGTTTTTT. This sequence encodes CASSPRQDPEKLFF. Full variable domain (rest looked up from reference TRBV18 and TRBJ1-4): NAGVMQNPRHLVRRRGQEARLRCSPMKGHSHVYWYRQLPEEGLKFMVYLQKENIIDESGMPKERFSAEFPKEGPSILRIQQVVRGDSAAYFCASSPRQDPEKLFFGSGTQLSVL.

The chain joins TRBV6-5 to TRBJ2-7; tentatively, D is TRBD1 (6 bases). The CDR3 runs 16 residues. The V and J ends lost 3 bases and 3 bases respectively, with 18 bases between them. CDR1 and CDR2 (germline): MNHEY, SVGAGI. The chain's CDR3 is CASSYGQRPLFYEQYF. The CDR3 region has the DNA TGTGCCAGCAGTTATGGACAGCGTCCATTGTTCTACGAGCAGTACTTC.

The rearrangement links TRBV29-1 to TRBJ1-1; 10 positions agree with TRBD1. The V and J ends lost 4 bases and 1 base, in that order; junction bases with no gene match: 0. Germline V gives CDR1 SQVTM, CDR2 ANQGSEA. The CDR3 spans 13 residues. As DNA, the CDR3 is TGCAGCGTTGGACAGGGGGCGAACACTGAAGCTTTCTTT. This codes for CSVGQGANTEAFF. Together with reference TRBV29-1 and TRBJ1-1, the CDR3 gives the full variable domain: SAVISQKPSRDICQRGTSLTIQCQVDSQVTMMFWYRQQPGQSLTLIATANQGSEATYESGFVIDKFPISRPNLTFSTLTVSNMSPEDSSIYLCSVGQGANTEAFFGQGTRLTVV.